One sample yielded the 17 T cell receptor beta chains listed below, sequenced in a study of blood T cell repertoires in COVID-19. Profiling relied on immunoSEQ multiplex PCR, and the TCRdb table lists in-frame clones only, not all of them. The sample has a few hundred thousand clones, about 86% seen once. Sequencing input: PBMCs or T cells enriched from blood (not recorded which). The receptor source for this set is a middle-aged woman with acute COVID-19.

CDR3 in DNA: TGTGCCAGCAGGAAGGGGGCGGACGCACCCCTCCACTTT. Encoded protein: CASRKGADAPLHF. The chain couples TRBV12-3 or TRBV12-4 to TRBJ1-6, with 7 bases lining up with TRBD1. CDR3 length equals 13 residues. V lost 6 bases and J lost 11; bases outside the gene matches: 7.

DNA for the CDR3: TGTGCCACCAGTGAAAAGGGGTCGCCCCAGCATTTT. It codes for CATSEKGSPQHF. The rearrangement links TRBV24-1 to TRBJ1-5, with a possible D match to TRBD1 (5 bases). This CDR3 contains 12 residues. Germline lookup yields CDR1 KGHDR and CDR2 SFDVKD. The V and J ends lost 4 bases and 9 bases respectively, with 9 bases between them.

The chain is built from TRBV2 and TRBJ2-1; 10 positions match TRBD2. Trimming at V came to 9 bases and at J to 6 bases, leaving 8 bases not matched to a gene. This CDR3 contains 14 residues. Germline V gene data show CDR1 as SNHLY and CDR2 as FYNNEI. CDR3 nucleotide sequence: TGTGCCAGACGAGCGGGAGGGCCCTCCAATGAGCAGTTCTTC. This translates into CARRAGGPSNEQFF.

The chain joins TRBV14 to TRBJ1-2; D ambiguous. The ends were cut back, 0 bases at V and 4 bases at J, with 6 bases in the middle. This CDR3 is 13 amino acids long. Germline V gene lookup returns CDR1 SGHDN and CDR2 FVKESK. The CDR3 loop reads CASSQDLSYGYTF. The CDR3 DNA follows: TGTGCCAGCAGCCAAGATCTGAGCTATGGCTACACCTTC.

This chain connects TRBV6-5 to TRBJ2-7, with a tentative D call TRBD2 (5 bases). The CDR3 is 11 amino acids. Trimming pared 8 bases from V and 2 bases from J, leaving 7 bases between. Germline values: CDR1 MNHEY, CDR2 SVGAGI. The CDR3: CASGETYEQYF. Written as DNA, the CDR3 is TGTGCCAGCGGGGAGACCTACGAGCAGTACTTC.

The chain employs TRBV6-1 and TRBJ1-5; D might be TRBD1 (5 bases). The germline V and J ends were trimmed by 2 bases and 6 bases, with 14 bases remaining between them. Germline loops: CDR1 MNHNS, CDR2 SASEGT. The CDR3 contains 15 residues. The CDR3 DNA is TGTGCCAGCAGTGAACCAGGGCGCGGGGCTCAGCCCCAGCATTTT. Translation: CASSEPGRGAQPQHF.

The gene calls are TRBV7-6 and TRBJ1-5; unclear D gene. This CDR3 comprises 15 residues. CDR1 and CDR2 (germline): SGHVS, FNYEAQ. Between the trimmed V and J ends, which lost 2 bases and 4 bases, there was a span of 12 bases. The CDR3 loop reads CASSLFQDRNQPQHF. CDR3 nucleotides: TGTGCCAGCAGCTTATTCCAGGATCGTAATCAGCCCCAGCATTTT.

This clone came up once. This chain uses TRBV2 with TRBJ1-2, with D possibly TRBD1 on 5 matching bases. The CDR3 has 14 amino acids. Germline V CDR1 and CDR2: SNHLY, FYNNEI. The germline V and J ends were trimmed by 6 bases and 4 bases, with 15 bases remaining between them. Here the CDR3 reads CASRGDGGGYGYTF. The CDR3 bases are TGTGCCAGCAGGGGGGATGGGGGAGGCTATGGCTACACCTTC.

V usage is TRBV29-1 and J usage is TRBJ1-2, with TRBD1 matching 12 bases. The J segment lost 7 bases and the V segment lost 7 bases, leaving 7 bases of the junction unmatched. This CDR3 has 13 residues. CDR1 SQVTM and CDR2 ANQGSEA come from the germline V gene. CDR3 bases: TGCAGCGCCGGGACAGGGGGCATTCGTGGCTACACCTTC. Amino acids: CSAGTGGIRGYTF.

V is TRBV7-2 and J is TRBJ2-7, with TRBD2 matching over 13 bases. This CDR3 region has 16 residues. Germline-derived CDR1 and CDR2 are SGHTA and FQGNSA. Trimming cost V 2 bases and J 7 bases; bases outside gene matches: 8. The CDR3, as DNA: TGTGCCAGCAGCTTAACAGGGACTAGCGGGATACGAGAGCAGTACTTC. Translation: CASSLTGTSGIREQYF.

The CDR3 DNA reads TGTGCCACCAGTGAACACCAGGGGAAGTATGGCTACACCTTC. Protein product: CATSEHQGKYGYTF. The chain uses TRBV24-1 and TRBJ1-2; possible D gene TRBD1, 6 bases. CDR3 length equals 14 residues. Trimming took off 4 bases at V and 5 bases at J, with 13 bases between the two ends. CDR1 KGHDR and CDR2 SFDVKD come from the germline V gene.

This clone was found a few times. This chain joins TRBV9 and TRBJ2-1; TRBD1 is a possible D gene (5 bases). Germline CDR1 and CDR2: SGDLS and YYNGEE. V dropped 4 bases and J dropped 4 bases, with 27 bases sitting between them. The CDR3 has 19 amino acids. CDR3 in amino acids: CASSSPSGARSQGYNEQFF. The CDR3 DNA reads as TGTGCCAGCAGCTCCCCAAGTGGGGCACGAAGTCAAGGGTACAATGAGCAGTTCTTC.

The chain recombines TRBV18 with TRBJ2-2; 14 bases are shared with TRBD2. The trim removed 3 bases at V and 4 bases at J, leaving 4 bases unmatched. Germline V CDR1 and CDR2: KGHSH, LQKENI. This CDR3 comprises 17 residues. CDR3 nucleotides: TGTGCCAGCTCACCGGGACTAGCGGGAGTTACCACCGGGGAGCTGTTTTTT. Amino acid sequence: CASSPGLAGVTTGELFF.

The chain recombines TRBV18 with TRBJ2-1; 7 nucleotides align to TRBD2. Per the germline V gene, CDR1 is KGHSH and CDR2 is LQKENI. The CDR3 extends over 17 amino acids. V lost 4 bases, J lost 8 bases, and 17 bases stayed unmatched. CDR3 sequence: CASSLGTSVVRFDEQFF. CDR3 coding DNA: TGTGCCAGCTCACTGGGCACTAGCGTTGTTAGATTTGATGAGCAGTTCTTC.

Remarks on this clone: Other DNA sequences in this specimen translate into the identical CDR3. This chain connects TRBV11-2 to TRBJ2-7, with TRBD1 matching over 7 bases. This CDR3 comprises 13 residues. V was pared by 2 bases and J by 7 bases, with 5 bases of the junction left unmatched. Looked up from germline, CDR1 is SGHAT and CDR2 is FQNNGV. Written as DNA, the CDR3 is TGTGCCAGCAGCTTAAAGGGGGCTGGAGAGCAGTACTTC. Amino acid sequence: CASSLKGAGEQYF.

The gene calls are TRBV7-2 and TRBJ2-5; 12 bases align to TRBD2. J lost 2 bases, V lost 4 bases, and 5 bases had no gene match. The CDR3 runs to 16 residues. CDR1 SGHTA and CDR2 FQGNSA come from the germline V gene. The CDR3 DNA reads TGTGCCAGCAGCTCCCTTCTAGCGGGAGGGCAAGAGACCCAGTACTTC. This gives the protein CASSSLLAGGQETQYF.

This rearrangement joins TRBV4-2 to TRBJ1-2; TRBD1 matches at 8 bases. Per the germline V gene, CDR1 is LGHNA and CDR2 is YNFKEQ. After removal of 0 bases from V and 5 bases from J, the junction contained 14 bases not matched to a gene. The CDR3 covers 18 residues. The CDR3, as DNA: TGTGCCAGCAGCCAAGAGGAGCTAGACAGGGGCCATCGGTATGGCTACACCTTC. Its protein is CASSQEELDRGHRYGYTF.